This T cell receptor (beta chain) was obtained from a study of blood T cell repertoires in COVID-19. Across the study: Specimens from acute and convalescent COVID-19 originated in the United States, Italy and Spain. T cells, B-cell-depleted T cells, or PBMCs supplied cDNA or gDNA.

This clone has only a few counts. Other DNA sequences within the sample encode an identical CDR3. V was trimmed by 3 bases and J by 7 bases, leaving 9 bases between them. Germline V lookup: CDR1 KGHSH, CDR2 LQKENI. The CDR3 is 12 amino acids. Methods used by the authors: The assay estimated nucleated cells by amplifying reference gene primers. Profiled with immunoSEQ multiplex PCR; TCRdb holds only in-frame clones, not every one. V and J calls and clone size are copied from that table; D and trimming were computed from the DNA. The table lists approximately 150,000 clones, approximately 81% of them singletons.

This TCR was sampled from a human donor with acute or convalescent COVID-19. The donor label of this sample is uncertain. The chain employs TRBV18 and TRBJ1-1, with D possibly being TRBD1 (6 bases). Sequenced material: peripheral blood. Here the CDR3 reads CASSPLQGEAFF. The CDR3 region has the DNA TGTGCCAGCTCACCCCTACAGGGTGAAGCTTTCTTT.